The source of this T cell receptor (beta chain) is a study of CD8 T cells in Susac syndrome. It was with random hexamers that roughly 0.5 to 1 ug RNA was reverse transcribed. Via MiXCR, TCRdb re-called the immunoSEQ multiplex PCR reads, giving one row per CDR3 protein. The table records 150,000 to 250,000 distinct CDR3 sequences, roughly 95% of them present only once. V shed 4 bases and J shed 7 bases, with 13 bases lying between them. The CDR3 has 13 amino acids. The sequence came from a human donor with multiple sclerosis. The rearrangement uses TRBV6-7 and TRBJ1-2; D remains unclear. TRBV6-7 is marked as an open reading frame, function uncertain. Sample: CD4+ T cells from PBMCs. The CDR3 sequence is CASSSHPGGGYTF. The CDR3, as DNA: TGTGCCAGCAGTTCCCACCCGGGAGGTGGCTACACCTTC.